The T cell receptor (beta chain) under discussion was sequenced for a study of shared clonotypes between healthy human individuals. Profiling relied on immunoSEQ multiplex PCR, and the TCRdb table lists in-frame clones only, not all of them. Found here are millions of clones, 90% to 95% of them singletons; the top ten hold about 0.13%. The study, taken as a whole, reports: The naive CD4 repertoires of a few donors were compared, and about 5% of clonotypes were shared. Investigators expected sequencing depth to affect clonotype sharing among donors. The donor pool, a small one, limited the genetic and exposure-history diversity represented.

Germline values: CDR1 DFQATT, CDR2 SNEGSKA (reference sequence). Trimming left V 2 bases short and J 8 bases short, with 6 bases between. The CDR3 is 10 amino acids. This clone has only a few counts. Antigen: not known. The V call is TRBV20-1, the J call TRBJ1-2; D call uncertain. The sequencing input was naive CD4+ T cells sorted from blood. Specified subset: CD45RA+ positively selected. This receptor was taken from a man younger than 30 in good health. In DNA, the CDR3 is TGCAGTGCTAGATCGGAGGGCTACACCTTC. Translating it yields CSARSEGYTF.